One sample yielded the 13 T cell receptor beta chains listed below, sequenced in a study of Ad26.COV2.S vaccination and SARS-CoV-2 variants. Data came from immunoSEQ multiplex PCR; TCRdb stores just in-frame clones and leaves some out. The table has approximately 480,000 clones, 87% seen once; the top ten hold 10% to 15%. The treatment denotes: around 19 received Ad26.COV2.S at low or high dose, single or two shots; about five received placebo; per-sample allocation not given. The study sampled participants on day 63 after the first vaccine or placebo injection. Sequences were derived from peripheral blood, sampled in a trial of Ad26.COV2.S vaccine versus placebo. The source of these receptors is a person between 18 and 65 years old who received the Ad26.COV2.S COVID-19 vaccine or a placebo.

The rearrangement links TRBV18 to TRBJ2-7; 16 bases align to TRBD2. Germline V gives CDR1 KGHSH, CDR2 LQKENI. V trimming: 1 base; J trimming: 7 bases; junction bases outside the gene matches: 10. This CDR3 is built from 18 residues. CDR3 nucleotide sequence: TGTGCCAGCTCACCACAAAGACCGGGACTAGCGGGAGGGGATGAGCAGTACTTC. Its translation is CASSPQRPGLAGGDEQYF.

The rearrangement joins TRBV7-8 to TRBJ2-1, with 15 bases fitting TRBD2. Germline V gene data show CDR1 as SGHVS and CDR2 as FQNEAQ. The CDR3 covers 18 residues. J lost 7 bases, V lost 3 bases, and 10 bases had no gene match. CDR3 nucleotides: TGTGCCAGCAGCTTGAGGACTAGCGGGAGGGCCACTCTGAATGAGCAGTTCTTC. Protein: CASSLRTSGRATLNEQFF. The variable domain in full, completed from reference TRBV7-8 and TRBJ2-1, reads GAGVSQSPRYKVAKRGQDVALRCDPISGHVSLFWYQQALGQGPEFLTYFQNEAQLDKSGLPSDRFFAERPEGSVSTLKIQRTQQEDSAVYLCASSLRTSGRATLNEQFFGPGTRLTVL.

The chain employs TRBV7-8 and TRBJ2-7; TRBD1 matches at 9 bases. With 5 bases clipped from V and 2 bases from J, the junction kept 7 bases outside the gene matches. CDR1 and CDR2 from the germline V gene are SGHVS and FQNEAQ. The CDR3 contains 15 residues. The CDR3 DNA is TGTGCCAGCAGCCGCGGGACAGGGCTCACCTACGAGCAGTACTTC. Its protein is CASSRGTGLTYEQYF.

The CDR3 nucleotides are TGTGCCAGCAGCCAGCAAGATGAAAAACTGTTTTTT. As protein: CASSQQDEKLFF. V is TRBV3-1 (or the pseudogene TRBV3-2) and J is TRBJ1-4; D not certain. Trimming shortened V by 3 bases and J by 6 bases, and 5 bases separated the two germline ends. The CDR3 is 12 residues long. From germline, CDR1 is LGHDT and CDR2 YNNKEL (reference sequence).

The rearrangement joins TRBV3-1 (or the pseudogene TRBV3-2) to TRBJ2-7; TRBD2 aligns across 9 bases. Germline V gene lookup returns CDR1 LGHDT and CDR2 YNNKEL (reference sequence). The CDR3 spans 16 residues. J gave up 6 bases and V 4 bases, and 13 bases lay outside the gene matches. CDR3 sequence (DNA): TGTGCCAGCAGCCCGATATTAGCGGGAGTCCTTGCCGAGCAGTACTTC. Its protein product is CASSPILAGVLAEQYF.

The CDR3 coding sequence is TGTGCCAGCAGCGTCGGACCGGGAGTTAGCGGGAGGTCCCCTAGCTACAATGAGCAGTTCTTC. This encodes CASSVGPGVSGRSPSYNEQFF. The chain recombines TRBV9 with TRBJ2-1, with TRBD2 identical over 10 bases. Germline CDR1 reads SGDLS; CDR2 reads YYNGEE. This CDR3 is 21 amino acids long. Trimming cost V 2 bases and J 3 bases; bases outside gene matches: 20.

V and J are TRBV7-6 and TRBJ2-7, with 7 bases fitting TRBD1. V lost 1 base, J lost 4 bases, and 7 bases stayed unmatched. The germline gives CDR1 SGHVS, CDR2 FNYEAQ. CDR3 length: 15 residues. CDR3: CASSLEAGGSYEQYF. CDR3 bases: TGTGCCAGCAGCTTAGAGGCAGGGGGATCGTACGAGCAGTACTTC.

The chain uses TRBV5-6 and TRBJ2-1; possibly TRBD1 for D (5 bases). This CDR3 contains 15 residues. The germline gives CDR1 SGHDT, CDR2 YYEEEE. Trimming pared 6 bases from V and 6 bases from J, leaving 19 bases between. In DNA form, the CDR3 reads TGTGCCAGCAACCCCACCGGGCCTCAGGGCAATGAGCAGTTCTTC. Translation: CASNPTGPQGNEQFF.

This clone has more than one count but fewer than ten. The J gene is TRBJ1-4, the V gene TRBV29-1, with a tentative D call TRBD1 (6 bases). The ends were cut back, 4 bases at V and 8 bases at J, with 17 bases in the middle. Germline V gives CDR1 SQVTM, CDR2 ANQGSEA. There are 14 residues in the CDR3. CDR3 protein: CSVGGAGPREKLFF. CDR3 coding DNA: TGCAGCGTTGGGGGGGCAGGGCCAAGGGAAAAACTGTTTTTT.

Here the CDR3 reads CASSQGLYGYTF. CDR3 nucleotide sequence: TGTGCCAGTAGTCAAGGCCTCTATGGCTACACCTTC. The chain recombines TRBV19 with TRBJ1-2; D is undetermined. The CDR3 totals 12 residues. CDR1 and CDR2 from the germline V gene are LNHDA and SQIVND (reference sequence). Trimming cost V 5 bases and J 4 bases, with 8 bases left between them.

This chain connects TRBV15 to TRBJ2-2; no firm D call. V lost 5 bases and J 6 bases, leaving 10 bases between the germline ends. This CDR3 comprises 13 residues. Germline lookup yields CDR1 LNHNV and CDR2 YYDKDF (reference sequence). The DNA for the CDR3 is TGTGCCACCAGCCCCCGATTAGCCGGGGAGCTGTTTTTT. Protein product: CATSPRLAGELFF.

This chain connects TRBV19 to TRBJ2-2; D unresolved. The CDR3 extends over 12 amino acids. Per the germline V gene, CDR1 is LNHDA and CDR2 is SQIVND (reference sequence). Trimming stripped 7 bases from V and 4 bases from J, with 7 bases between. The CDR3 loop reads CASKRRTGELFF. In DNA, the CDR3 is TGTGCCAGTAAGAGACGCACCGGGGAGCTGTTTTTT.

CDR3 DNA sequence: TGTGCCAGCAGCTTGGATGGGTCCCCTGGGCAGTTCTTC. Residues: CASSLDGSPGQFF. V gene TRBV5-6 combines with J gene TRBJ2-1; no reliable D call. The V gene lost 0 bases and the J gene lost 12 bases, with 13 bases spanning the gap. The V gene's germline CDR1 is SGHDT and CDR2 YYEEEE. This CDR3 region has 13 residues.